This TCR beta chain is from a study of shared clonotypes between healthy human individuals. Profiling relied on immunoSEQ multiplex PCR, and the TCRdb table lists in-frame clones only, not all of them. Among 2.3 million or so clones, approximately 93% were seen once, and the ten largest hold about 0.41%. CDR3 length: 16 amino acids. The germline V gene encodes CDR1 MDHEN and CDR2 SYDVKM. Trimming pared 6 bases from V and 0 bases from J, leaving 15 bases between. Material: naive CD4+ T cells from PBMCs. Subset here: CD45RA+ positively selected. The chain recombines TRBV28 with TRBJ1-3; a weak D match, TRBD1 (5 bases). The sequence was collected from a man between 18 and 29 years old in good health. Some clones in this sample may be carry-over from other donors' samples. The CDR3, as DNA: TGTGCCAGCAGCTCGGGACGCACGACCTCTGGAAACACCATATATTTT. Translating gives CASSSGRTTSGNTIYF.